This TCR beta chain originates from a study of spatial heterogeneity in lung cancer. Time point of the sample: sample taken at primary tumor resection. Sample share makes this clonotype medium-sized (0.01 to 0.1%). Its specificity is not known. V lost 3 bases to trimming and J lost 0 bases, with 6 bases between them. The length of the CDR3 is 13 residues. Germline V gives CDR1 DFQATT, CDR2 SNEGSKA (reference sequence). TCRdb reprocessed the 5' RACE reads with MiXCR, giving one entry per CDR3 protein. This repertoire shows 1,500 to 2,500 distinct CDR3 sequences, almost 8.5% found once; its top ten account for approximately 22%. Study-wide points: How many expanded intratumoral alpha and beta TCRs were present tracked the tumor mutation count, which was a count of nonsynonymous mutations.

The V gene is TRBV20-1, the J gene TRBJ1-5; D unresolved. Sequenced material: lung tumor tissue, taken at surgery. This clonotype was obtained from a male donor with early-stage non-small cell lung cancer. The CDR3 region has the DNA TGCAGTGCTAGGGATCCTAGCAATCAGCCCCAGCATTTT. Amino acid sequence: CSARDPSNQPQHF.